These 19 T cell receptor beta chains were sequenced from one sample in a study of T cells in localized non-small cell lung cancer. Data came from immunoSEQ multiplex PCR; TCRdb stores just in-frame clones and leaves some out. The sample yields over 20,000 clones, roughly 90% seen once. Here the sequenced sample was peripheral blood, taken before any cancer treatment. These receptors came from a female donor over 55 with stage I lung adenocarcinoma.

The CDR3 DNA reads TGTGCCATCAGTGAGCGAGGGGAGGGGTATCAGCCCCAGCATTTT. Its translation is CAISERGEGYQPQHF. The rearrangement joins TRBV10-3 to TRBJ1-5, with D possibly matching TRBD1 (5 bases). CDR3 length: 15 residues. V was shortened by 2 bases and J by 5 bases, with 13 bases between the two germline ends. The germline gives CDR1 ENHRY, CDR2 SYGVKD.

The chain joins TRBV30 to TRBJ2-7; D possibly matches TRBD1 or TRBD2 (5 bases each). The V gene lost 8 bases and the J gene lost 0 bases, with 23 bases spanning the gap. The CDR3 totals 16 residues. CDR1 is GTSNPN, CDR2 SVGIG, per germline (reference sequence). The CDR3 DNA follows: TGTGCCCACTCGAGGGGTTCCCCCAGATTCTCCTACGAGCAGTACTTC. This translates into CAHSRGSPRFSYEQYF.

The chain carries TRBV6-6 and TRBJ2-7; D perhaps matches TRBD1 (5 bases). The length of the CDR3 is 13 residues. The germline CDR1 and CDR2 sequences are MNHNY and SVGAGI (reference sequence). V dropped 0 bases and J dropped 6 bases, with 9 bases sitting between them. CDR3 protein: CASSYSVRVEQYF. The CDR3 nucleotides are TGTGCCAGCAGTTACTCCGTCAGGGTCGAGCAGTACTTC.

The chain links TRBV5-1 to TRBJ1-4, with D possibly being TRBD1 (5 bases). CDR3 length: 15 amino acids. V was clipped by 0 bases and J by 2 bases, with 8 bases between them. Germline-derived CDR1 and CDR2 are SGHRS and YFSETQ. CDR3 nucleotides: TGCGCCAGCAGCTTGGTAGGGGACACTAATGAAAAACTGTTTTTT. This gives the protein CASSLVGDTNEKLFF.

The genes are TRBV7-6 and TRBJ2-5; no clear D. Trimming left V 0 bases short and J 3 bases short, with 2 bases between. Germline loops: CDR1 SGHVS, CDR2 FNYEAQ. The CDR3 sequence is 12 residues long. CDR3: CASSLAEETQYF. CDR3 DNA: TGTGCCAGCAGCTTAGCGGAAGAGACCCAGTACTTC.

This clone turned up a few times. J is TRBJ2-2 and V is TRBV7-2; TRBD1 matches 10 bases. CDR1 and CDR2 (germline): SGHTA, FQGNSA. The CDR3 covers 16 residues. V was pared by 1 base and J by 5 bases, with 4 bases of the junction left unmatched. This CDR3 reads CASSLVGTGVTGELFF. The CDR3 bases are TGTGCCAGCAGCTTAGTCGGGACAGGGGTAACCGGGGAGCTGTTTTTT.

The chain links TRBV5-5 to TRBJ2-7, with D maybe TRBD1 (6 bases). Germline V lookup: CDR1 SGHKS, CDR2 YYEKEE (reference sequence). The CDR3 is made up of 13 amino acids. V lost 2 bases and J lost 0, with 6 bases in between. CDR3 DNA: TGTGCCAGCAGCTTACAGGGCTCCTACGAGCAGTACTTC. It encodes CASSLQGSYEQYF.

The chain carries TRBV21-1 and TRBJ1-5. TRBV21-1 is noted as a pseudogene. The CDR3 loop spans 15 amino acids. CDR3: CANHPGVEHNQPQHF. Written as DNA, the CDR3 is TGTGCCAACCACCCGGGCGTAGAGCACAATCAGCCCCAGCATTTT.

DNA for the CDR3: TGTGCCAGCAGCTCCCAAGGGACCGGCAAAAATGAAAAACTGTTTTTT. Amino acids: CASSSQGTGKNEKLFF. The chain has TRBV7-9 and TRBJ1-4, with a tentative D call TRBD1 (5 bases). The CDR3 has 16 residues. V was shortened by 4 bases and J by 5 bases, with 17 bases between the two germline ends. From germline, CDR1 is SEHNR and CDR2 FQNEAQ (reference sequence).

As regards this clone: The sample carries other DNA sequences with the same CDR3. The V and J genes are TRBV4-2 and TRBJ1-1; the D is unclear. Germline lookup yields CDR1 LGHNA and CDR2 YNFKEQ. V lost 1 base and J lost 14, with 14 bases in between. This CDR3 has 12 residues. The CDR3 here is CASSQANSRAFF. The CDR3, as DNA: TGTGCCAGCAGCCAAGCCAATTCGCGAGCCTTCTTT.

V gene TRBV19 combines with J gene TRBJ1-1; 8 nucleotides align to TRBD1. The V gene's germline CDR1 is LNHDA and CDR2 SQIVND (reference sequence). J gave up 1 base and V 8 bases, and 3 bases lay outside the gene matches. The CDR3 totals 13 residues. The CDR3 protein is CASGDRGNTEAFF. CDR3 sequence (DNA): TGTGCCAGTGGAGACAGGGGGAACACTGAAGCTTTCTTT.

The CDR3 spells CASSPPWGLHGYTF. DNA of the CDR3: TGTGCCAGCAGCCCCCCCTGGGGGTTACATGGCTACACCTTC. The chain recombines TRBV11-2 with TRBJ1-2; maybe TRBD1 (5 bases). Looked up from germline, CDR1 is SGHAT and CDR2 is FQNNGV. With 5 bases removed from V and 6 bases from J, the gap between germline ends came to 16 bases. The CDR3 is made up of 14 amino acids.

In its sample, this clone was seen once. The rearrangement joins TRBV14 to TRBJ2-1, with 7 bases matching TRBD1. Germline-derived CDR1 and CDR2 are SGHDN and FVKESK. V shed 4 bases and J 1 base; nucleotides not matched to a gene: 4. The CDR3 length is 15 residues. The CDR3 bases are TGTGCCAGCAGCCCAGGACAGGCTTCCTACAATGAGCAGTTCTTC. This gives the protein CASSPGQASYNEQFF.

The CDR3: CASSDPGGVWYEQYF. CDR3 nucleotide sequence: TGTGCCAGCAGTGACCCAGGGGGTGTTTGGTACGAGCAGTACTTC. V is TRBV25-1 and J is TRBJ2-5; 7 positions match TRBD1. The J call may be faulty, since TRBJ2-7 better matches the DNA end. This CDR3 has 15 amino acids. The V gene's germline CDR1 is MGHDK and CDR2 SYGVNS.

This clone showed up just once. The rearrangement joins TRBV10-3 to TRBJ1-4, with TRBD1 as a possible D gene (5 bases). V was cut by 3 bases and J by 8 bases, with 16 bases left in between. This CDR3 has 15 amino acids. The germline gives CDR1 ENHRY, CDR2 SYGVKD. CDR3 sequence reads: CAISDPDEGEEKLFF. DNA for the CDR3: TGTGCCATCAGTGACCCGGACGAAGGGGAAGAAAAACTGTTTTTT.

The chain employs TRBV30 and TRBJ1-3, with D unresolved. Germline values: CDR1 GTSNPN, CDR2 SVGIG (reference sequence). Trimming took off 3 bases at V and 0 bases at J, with 6 bases between the two ends. CDR3 size: 13 residues. The CDR3 spells CAWSFTSGNTIYF. The CDR3 nucleotides read TGTGCCTGGAGCTTCACCTCTGGAAACACCATATATTTT.

The rearrangement uses TRBV2 and TRBJ2-7; D remains ambiguous. V was trimmed by 7 bases and J by 0 bases, leaving 13 bases between them. The germline V gene encodes CDR1 SNHLY and CDR2 FYNNEI. There are 14 residues in the CDR3. The CDR3 region has the DNA TGTGCCAGCAAGTACGCAGGATTCTCCTACGAGCAGTACTTC. As protein: CASKYAGFSYEQYF.

Only a few counts were recorded for this clone. The rearrangement links TRBV9 to TRBJ1-4; 9 bases are shared with TRBD1. Germline V gene data show CDR1 as SGDLS and CDR2 as YYNGEE. V dropped 4 bases and J dropped 4; count of bases not matched to a gene: 5. The CDR3 runs to 15 residues. Written as DNA, the CDR3 is TGTGCCAGCAGCCCGTCGACAGGGGGTAATGAAAAACTGTTTTTT. As protein: CASSPSTGGNEKLFF.

This clone was counted a single time. This chain connects TRBV9 to TRBJ2-7; D unclear. Germline loops: CDR1 SGDLS, CDR2 YYNGEE. The CDR3 sequence is 14 residues long. The ends were cut back, 1 base at V and 3 bases at J, with 11 bases in the middle. The DNA for the CDR3 is TGTGCCAGCAGCGTACACGACGGTAGCTACGAGCAGTACTTC. This encodes CASSVHDGSYEQYF. Using reference TRBV9 and TRBJ2-7 for the parts outside the CDR3, the full variable domain is DSGVTQTPKHLITATGQRVTLRCSPRSGDLSVYWYQQSLDQGLQFLIQYYNGEERAKGNILERFSAQQFPDLHSELNLSSLELGDSALYFCASSVHDGSYEQYFGPGTRLTVT.